A single sample is the source of the 3 T cell receptor beta chains below, sequenced in a study of blood T cell repertoires in COVID-19. TCRdb's table, derived via immunoSEQ multiplex PCR, lists solely in-frame clones and lacks some. The sample has about 62,000 clones, roughly nine tenths seen once. The sequenced material came from peripheral blood. Receptor source: a woman in her sixties with COVID-19, enrolled during active disease.

The J gene is TRBJ2-1, the V gene TRBV24-1, with TRBD1 identical over 7 bases. The CDR3 loop spans 14 amino acids. Per the germline V gene, CDR1 is KGHDR and CDR2 is SFDVKD. The V gene end was trimmed by 9 bases and the J gene end by 6 bases; junction bases not matched to a gene: 10. This CDR3 is CATSGQVLGNEQFF. CDR3 nucleotide sequence: TGTGCCACCTCCGGACAGGTCCTTGGCAATGAGCAGTTCTTC.

The genes are TRBV27 and TRBJ1-1; D is unresolved. The CDR3 spans 15 residues. Germline V gene sequence: CDR1 MNHEY, CDR2 SMNVEV (reference sequence). The ends were cut back, 0 bases at V and 4 bases at J, with 12 bases in the middle. The CDR3 region is CASSLSQAMGTEAFF. CDR3 coding DNA: TGTGCCAGCAGTTTATCGCAGGCAATGGGCACTGAAGCTTTCTTT.

The chain uses TRBV15 and TRBJ2-5; D ambiguous. In germline, CDR1 is LNHNV, CDR2 YYDKDF (reference sequence). V was cut by 0 bases and J by 2 bases, with 10 bases left in between. The CDR3 is 15 residues long. The CDR3 nucleotides read TGTGCCACCAGCAGAGATCTGGTAGAACAAGAGACCCAGTACTTC. This translates into CATSRDLVEQETQYF.